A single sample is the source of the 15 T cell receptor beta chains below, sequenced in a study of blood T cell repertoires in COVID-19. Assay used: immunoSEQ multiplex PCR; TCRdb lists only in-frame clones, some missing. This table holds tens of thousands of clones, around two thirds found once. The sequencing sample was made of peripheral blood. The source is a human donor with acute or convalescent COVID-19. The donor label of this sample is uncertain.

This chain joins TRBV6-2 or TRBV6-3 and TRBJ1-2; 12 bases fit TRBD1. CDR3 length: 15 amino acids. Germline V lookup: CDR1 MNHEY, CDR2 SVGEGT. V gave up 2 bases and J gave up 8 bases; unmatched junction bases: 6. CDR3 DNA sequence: TGTGCCAGCAGTTACGGGACAGGGGGCATTAGAGGCTACACCTTC. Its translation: CASSYGTGGIRGYTF.

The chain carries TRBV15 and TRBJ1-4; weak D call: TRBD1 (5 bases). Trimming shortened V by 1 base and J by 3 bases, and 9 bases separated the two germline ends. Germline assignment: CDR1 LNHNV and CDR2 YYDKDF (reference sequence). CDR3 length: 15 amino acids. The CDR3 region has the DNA TGTGCCACCAGCAGAGCGTCAGGGCCTAATGAAAAACTGTTTTTT. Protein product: CATSRASGPNEKLFF.

The CDR3 reads CAGRGLAGGYYEQYF. For the CDR3, the DNA is TGTGCCGGCCGAGGACTAGCGGGAGGGTACTACGAGCAGTACTTC. The chain combines TRBV30 with TRBJ2-7; TRBD2 agrees at 15 bases. The CDR3 sequence is 15 residues long. The germline V gene encodes CDR1 GTSNPN and CDR2 SVGIG (reference sequence). V was clipped by 8 bases and J by 3 bases; unmatched bases: 8.

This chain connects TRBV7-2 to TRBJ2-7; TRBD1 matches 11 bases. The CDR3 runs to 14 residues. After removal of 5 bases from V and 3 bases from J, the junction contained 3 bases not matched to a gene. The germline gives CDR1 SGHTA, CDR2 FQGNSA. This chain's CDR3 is CASSPGTGGYEQYV. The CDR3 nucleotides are TGTGCCAGCAGCCCCGGGACAGGGGGCTACGAGCAGTACGTC.

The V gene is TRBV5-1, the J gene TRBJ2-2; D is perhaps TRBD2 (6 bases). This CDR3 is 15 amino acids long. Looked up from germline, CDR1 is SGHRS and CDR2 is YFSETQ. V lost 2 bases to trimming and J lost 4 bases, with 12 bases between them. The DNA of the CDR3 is TGCGCCAGCAGCTTATCCGGGAGTGGCACCGGGGAGCTGTTTTTT. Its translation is CASSLSGSGTGELFF. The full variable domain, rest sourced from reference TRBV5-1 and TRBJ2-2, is KAGVTQTPRYLIKTRGQQVTLSCSPISGHRSVSWYQQTPGQGLQFLFEYFSETQRNKGNFPGRFSGRQFSNSRSEMNVSTLELGDSALYLCASSLSGSGTGELFFGEGSRLTVL.

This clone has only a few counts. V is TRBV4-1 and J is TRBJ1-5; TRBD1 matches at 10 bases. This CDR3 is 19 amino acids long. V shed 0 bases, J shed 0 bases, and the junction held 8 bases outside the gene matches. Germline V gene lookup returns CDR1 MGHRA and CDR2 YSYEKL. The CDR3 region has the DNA TGCGCCAGCAGCCAAGATGCGGACAGGGGGGGCTCTAGCAATCAGCCCCAGCATTTT. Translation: CASSQDADRGGSSNQPQHF.

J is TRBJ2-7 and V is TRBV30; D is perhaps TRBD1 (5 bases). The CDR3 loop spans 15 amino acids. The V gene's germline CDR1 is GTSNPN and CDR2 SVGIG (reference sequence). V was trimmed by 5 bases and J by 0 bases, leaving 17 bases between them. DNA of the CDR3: TGTGCCTGGGCCCAGGGATCAGGGATCTCCTACGAGCAGTACTTC. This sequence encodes CAWAQGSGISYEQYF.

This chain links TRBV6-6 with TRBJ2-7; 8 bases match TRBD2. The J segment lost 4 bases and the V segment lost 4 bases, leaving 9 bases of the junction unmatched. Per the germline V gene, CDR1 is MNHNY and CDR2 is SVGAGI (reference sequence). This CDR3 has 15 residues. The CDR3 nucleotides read TGTGCCAGCAGTTCCTGGGGTAGCGGGGATTACGAGCAGTACTTC. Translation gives CASSSWGSGDYEQYF.

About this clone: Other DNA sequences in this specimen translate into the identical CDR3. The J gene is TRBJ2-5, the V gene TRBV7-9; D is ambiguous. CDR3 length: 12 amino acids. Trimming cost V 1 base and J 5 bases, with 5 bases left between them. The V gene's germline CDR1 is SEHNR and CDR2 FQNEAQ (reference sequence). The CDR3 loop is CASSLVGETQYF. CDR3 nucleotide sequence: TGTGCCAGCAGCTTAGTCGGGGAGACCCAGTACTTC.

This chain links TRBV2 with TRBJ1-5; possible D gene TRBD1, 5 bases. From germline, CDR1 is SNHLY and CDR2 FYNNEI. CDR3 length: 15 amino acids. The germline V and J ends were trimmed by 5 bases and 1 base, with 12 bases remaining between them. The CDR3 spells CASSRSGVSNQPQHF. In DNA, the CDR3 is TGTGCCAGCAGTCGCTCGGGGGTCAGCAATCAGCCCCAGCATTTT.

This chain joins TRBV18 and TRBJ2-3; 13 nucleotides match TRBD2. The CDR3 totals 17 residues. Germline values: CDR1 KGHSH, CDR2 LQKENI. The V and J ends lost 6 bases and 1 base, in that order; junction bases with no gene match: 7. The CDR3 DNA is TGTGCCAGCTCTGGGACTAGCGGGGAGTTCCGCACAGATACGCAGTATTTT. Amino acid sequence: CASSGTSGEFRTDTQYF.

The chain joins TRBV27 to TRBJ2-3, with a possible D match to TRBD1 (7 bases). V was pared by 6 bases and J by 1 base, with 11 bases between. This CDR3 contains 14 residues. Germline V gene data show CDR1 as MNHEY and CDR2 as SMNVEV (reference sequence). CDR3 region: CASSRGVGTDTQYF. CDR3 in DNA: TGTGCCAGCAGCAGGGGGGTCGGCACAGATACGCAGTATTTT.

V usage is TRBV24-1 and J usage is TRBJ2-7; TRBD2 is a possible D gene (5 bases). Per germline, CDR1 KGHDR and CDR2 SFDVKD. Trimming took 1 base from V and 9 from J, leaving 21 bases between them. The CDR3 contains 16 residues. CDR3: CATSDLLETPSLGQYF. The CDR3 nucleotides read TGTGCCACCAGTGATTTACTAGAGACCCCGTCATTGGGGCAGTACTTC.

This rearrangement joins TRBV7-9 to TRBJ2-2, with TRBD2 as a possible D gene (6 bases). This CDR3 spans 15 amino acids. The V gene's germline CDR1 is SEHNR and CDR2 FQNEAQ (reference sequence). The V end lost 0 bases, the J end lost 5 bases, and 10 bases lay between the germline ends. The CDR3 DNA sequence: TGTGCCAGCAGCTTAGCGACAAGCGGGACCGGGGAGCTGTTTTTT. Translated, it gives CASSLATSGTGELFF.

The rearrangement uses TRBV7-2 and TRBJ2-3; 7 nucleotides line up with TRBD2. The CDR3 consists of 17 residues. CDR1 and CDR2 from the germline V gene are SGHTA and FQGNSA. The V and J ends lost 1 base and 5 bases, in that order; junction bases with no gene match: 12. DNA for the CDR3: TGTGCCAGCAGCTTAGGTCGAGGGAGGGCCTGGGGAGATACGCAGTATTTT. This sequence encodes CASSLGRGRAWGDTQYF.